These 21 T cell receptor beta chains originate from one sample sequenced in a study of CD4 T cells in relation to SARS-CoV-2 and coronaviruses. Produced via immunoSEQ multiplex PCR; TCRdb's table is partial and in-frame only. Of about 56,000 clones listed, about 91% are singletons. The sequenced sample consisted of naive CD4+ T cells from PBMCs. As to subset: naive CD4+ T cells isolated by negative enrichment. These receptors were obtained from an adult with COVID-19.

This chain connects TRBV21-1 to TRBJ1-2; TRBD1 reflects the table's D call only, with no check against the DNA. TRBV21-1 is classified as a pseudogene. This CDR3 is built from 13 residues. This CDR3 is CASSARDRGVYTF. For the CDR3, the DNA is TGTGCCAGCAGCGCCCGGGACAGGGGCGTCTACACCTTC.

The rearrangement links TRBV28 to TRBJ1-4; D is possibly TRBD1 (5 bases). The CDR3 runs 14 residues. The germline V gene has CDR1 MDHEN and CDR2 SYDVKM. V shed 5 bases and J shed 7 bases, with 14 bases lying between them. Here the CDR3 reads CASSATSGTEKLFF. The CDR3 nucleotides read TGTGCCAGCAGTGCTACTTCAGGGACTGAAAAACTGTTTTTT. The variable domain in full, with the rest retrieved from reference TRBV28 and TRBJ1-4, is DVKVTQSSRYLVKRTGEKVFLECVQDMDHENMFWYRQDPGLGLRLIYFSYDVKMKEKGDIPEGYSVSREKKERFSLILESASTNQTSMYLCASSATSGTEKLFFGSGTQLSVL.

The rearrangement joins TRBV7-6 to TRBJ2-5; 10 bases agree with TRBD2. Germline assignment: CDR1 SGHVS and CDR2 FNYEAQ. CDR3 length: 16 residues. Trimming removed 6 bases from V and 1 base from J; junction bases left unmatched: 8. CDR3: CASRFTSGMAQETQYF. CDR3 nucleotides: TGTGCCAGCAGATTCACTAGCGGGATGGCCCAAGAGACCCAGTACTTC.

The chain uses TRBV28 and TRBJ2-5; D is perhaps TRBD2 (5 bases). Trimming removed 5 bases from V and 4 bases from J, with 8 bases in between. There are 12 residues in the CDR3. The V gene's germline CDR1 is MDHEN and CDR2 SYDVKM. CDR3 sequence (DNA): TGTGCCAGCAGTGAGGGTTTAGAGACCCAGTACTTC. This encodes CASSEGLETQYF.

V gene TRBV28 combines with J gene TRBJ1-2; no clear D gene. This CDR3 is built from 14 residues. The germline V and J ends were trimmed by 3 bases and 6 bases, with 14 bases remaining between them. The germline V gene has CDR1 MDHEN and CDR2 SYDVKM. The DNA for the CDR3 is TGTGCCAGCAGTTTGGTGGAAGGACGCGATGGCTACACCTTC. Translated: CASSLVEGRDGYTF.

The table lists this clone with a count of one. The CDR3 region is CASSFRDQPQHF. CDR3 nucleotide sequence: TGTGCCAGCAGCTTTCGGGATCAGCCCCAGCATTTT. The V gene is TRBV11-2, the J gene TRBJ1-5; D unresolved. With 3 bases removed from V and 5 bases from J, the gap between germline ends came to 5 bases. The CDR3 runs to 12 residues. Germline V gene lookup returns CDR1 SGHAT and CDR2 FQNNGV.

This clone has only one observation. This chain uses TRBV2 with TRBJ2-1, with TRBD2 identical over 7 bases. There are 15 residues in the CDR3. The J segment lost 4 bases and the V segment lost 1 base, leaving 4 bases of the junction unmatched. Germline CDR1 and CDR2: SNHLY and FYNNEI. CDR3 protein: CASSEERDLYNEQFF. CDR3 sequence (DNA): TGTGCCAGCAGTGAAGAGCGGGATCTTTACAATGAGCAGTTCTTC.

This chain connects TRBV12-3 or TRBV12-4 to TRBJ1-1; no clear D gene. V lost 3 bases and J 6 bases, leaving 8 bases between the germline ends. The CDR3 consists of 12 residues. The CDR3 DNA reads TGTGCCAGCAGTTTCGGGGTCCCTGAAGCTTTCTTT. It is translated as CASSFGVPEAFF.

The chain combines TRBV27 with TRBJ2-7; 8 nucleotides align to TRBD2. CDR1 MNHEY and CDR2 SMNVEV come from the germline V gene (reference sequence). J was trimmed by 3 bases and V by 4 bases; bases with no gene match: 8. The CDR3 is 15 residues long. The CDR3 spells CASSSLGAGDYEQYF. CDR3 nucleotides: TGTGCCAGCAGTTCCCTGGGAGCGGGGGACTACGAGCAGTACTTC.

This rearrangement joins TRBV19 to TRBJ1-1; D may be TRBD1 (5 bases). This CDR3 contains 14 residues. The V end lost 10 bases, the J end lost 0 bases, and 15 bases lay between the germline ends. The germline CDR1 and CDR2 sequences are LNHDA and SQIVND (reference sequence). DNA for the CDR3: TGTGCCACAAGACCGGGGGTTTTGAACACTGAAGCTTTCTTT. Translation gives CATRPGVLNTEAFF.

The V and J genes are TRBV5-4 and TRBJ2-7; D unresolved. Germline CDR1 is SGHNT and CDR2 is YYREEE (reference sequence). The CDR3 covers 16 residues. The ends were cut back, 0 bases at V and 0 bases at J, with 13 bases in the middle. The CDR3 DNA follows: TGTGCCAGCAGCTTGGGTGGGGTGGAAAGCTCCTACGAGCAGTACTTC. It encodes CASSLGGVESSYEQYF.

V is TRBV19 and J is TRBJ2-2; unclear D gene. Germline values: CDR1 LNHDA, CDR2 SQIVND (reference sequence). V gave up 10 bases and J gave up 0 bases, with 9 bases separating them. This CDR3 has 13 residues. The DNA for the CDR3 is TGTGCCACCAGACCGTCGAACACCGGGGAGCTGTTTTTT. It is translated as CATRPSNTGELFF.

This rearrangement joins TRBV4-1 to TRBJ2-1; perhaps TRBD2 as D (5 bases). The CDR3 length is 19 residues. Trimming cost V 0 bases and J 2 bases, with 20 bases left between them. Germline CDR1 and CDR2: MGHRA and YSYEKL. The DNA for the CDR3 is TGCGCCAGCAGCCAAGATTCCCTGGACTTGGCTAGGACCTACAATGAGCAGTTCTTC. Translating it yields CASSQDSLDLARTYNEQFF.

This chain joins TRBV29-1 and TRBJ1-2; D unresolved. Trimming shortened V by 0 bases and J by 7 bases, and 6 bases separated the two germline ends. CDR3 length: 11 amino acids. Germline V gene data show CDR1 as SQVTM and CDR2 as ANQGSEA. The CDR3 region has the DNA TGCAGCGTTGAAGAAGGAGGTGGCTACACCTTC. Protein sequence: CSVEEGGGYTF.

This chain uses TRBV5-1 with TRBJ2-5; D may match TRBD1 or TRBD2 (6 bases each). Germline V lookup: CDR1 SGHRS, CDR2 YFSETQ. The CDR3 totals 15 residues. The V end was cut by 4 bases, the J end by 1 base, with 14 bases between. DNA of the CDR3: TGCGCCAGCAGCATCTGGGGGGCCCCCCAAGAGACCCAGTACTTC. This gives the protein CASSIWGAPQETQYF.

The chain combines TRBV11-2 with TRBJ1-6; D is ambiguous. The length of the CDR3 is 12 residues. Germline V lookup: CDR1 SGHAT, CDR2 FQNNGV. The germline V and J ends were trimmed by 0 bases and 17 bases, with 11 bases remaining between them. CDR3 coding DNA: TGTGCCAGCAGCTTAGATCCCGGGGATTTCCACTTT. This sequence encodes CASSLDPGDFHF.

The V call is TRBV11-3, the J call TRBJ2-1; maybe TRBD2 (5 bases). CDR1 and CDR2 from the germline V gene are SGHNT and YENEEA. V was pared by 3 bases and J by 8 bases, with 17 bases between. The CDR3 is made up of 15 amino acids. The CDR3 DNA sequence: TGTGCCAGCAGCTTGGGTCTAGCCGAGGGCCATGAGCAGTTCTTC. Protein sequence: CASSLGLAEGHEQFF.

This clone was seen only a few times. The J gene is TRBJ1-4, the V gene TRBV5-1; 8 bases line up with TRBD1. The CDR3 contains 16 residues. Germline trimming cut 3 bases from V and 5 bases from J; bases unmatched to any gene: 9. Germline CDR1 is SGHRS and CDR2 is YFSETQ. The CDR3 loop is CASSSAGQGANEKLFF. DNA for the CDR3: TGCGCCAGCAGCTCAGCGGGGCAGGGGGCGAATGAAAAACTGTTTTTT.

This clone was detected only once. The chain carries TRBV5-4 and TRBJ1-1; TRBD1 matches at 7 bases. Trimming took 1 base from V and 11 from J; bases not matched to a gene: 11. This CDR3 has 14 residues. Germline CDR1 is SGHNT and CDR2 is YYREEE (reference sequence). The CDR3 loop reads CASSLQVEGASAFF. The DNA of the CDR3 is TGTGCCAGCAGCTTGCAAGTGGAGGGGGCTAGCGCTTTCTTT.

This chain joins TRBV30 and TRBJ2-1; D gene ambiguous. The V gene lost 8 bases and the J gene lost 0 bases, with 14 bases spanning the gap. The germline gives CDR1 GTSNPN, CDR2 SVGIG (reference sequence). The CDR3 is 14 residues long. For the CDR3, the DNA is TGTGCCCGGCGGACGTCCAGCTCCTACAATGAGCAGTTCTTC. Translated: CARRTSSSYNEQFF.

V is TRBV7-9 and J is TRBJ2-7; 13 nucleotides line up with TRBD2. Germline V gene lookup returns CDR1 SEHNR and CDR2 FQNEAQ (reference sequence). V trimming: 2 bases; J trimming: 0 bases; junction bases outside the gene matches: 7. The CDR3 length is 18 residues. The CDR3 spells CASSLRLAGGLSSYEQYF. CDR3 sequence (DNA): TGTGCCAGCAGCTTACGACTAGCGGGAGGCCTAAGCTCCTACGAGCAGTACTTC.